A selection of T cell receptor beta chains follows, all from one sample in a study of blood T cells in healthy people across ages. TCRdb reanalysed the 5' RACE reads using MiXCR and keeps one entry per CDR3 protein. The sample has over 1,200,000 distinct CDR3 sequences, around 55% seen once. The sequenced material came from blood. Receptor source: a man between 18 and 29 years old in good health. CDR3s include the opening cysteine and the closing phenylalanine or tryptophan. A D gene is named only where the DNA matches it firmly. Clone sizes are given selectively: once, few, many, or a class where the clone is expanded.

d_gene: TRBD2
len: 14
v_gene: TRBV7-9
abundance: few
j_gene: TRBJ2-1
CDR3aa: CASSPRGRGYEQFF
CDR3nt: TGTGCCAGCAGCCCCCGGGGGAGGGGTTATGAGCAGTTCTTC

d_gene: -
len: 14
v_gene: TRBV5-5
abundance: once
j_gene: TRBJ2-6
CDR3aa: CASSWLGGANVLTF
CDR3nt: TGTGCCAGCAGCTGGCTGGGGGGGGCCAACGTCCTGACTTTC

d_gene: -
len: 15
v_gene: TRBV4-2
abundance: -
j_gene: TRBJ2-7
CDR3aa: CASSRPGFSSYEQYF
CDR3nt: TGTGCCAGCAGCCGTCCCGGGTTTAGCTCCTACGAGCAGTACTTC

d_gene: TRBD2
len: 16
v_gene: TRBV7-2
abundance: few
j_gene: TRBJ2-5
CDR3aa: CASSAPRLAGQETQYF
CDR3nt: TGTGCCAGCAGCGCCCCCCGGCTAGCGGGACAAGAGACCCAGTACTTC

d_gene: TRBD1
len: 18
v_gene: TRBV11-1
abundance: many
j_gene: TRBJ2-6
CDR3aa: CASSPGQGRTPGANVLTF
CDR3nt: TGTGCCAGCAGCCCCGGACAGGGTAGAACGCCTGGGGCCAACGTCCTGACTTTC

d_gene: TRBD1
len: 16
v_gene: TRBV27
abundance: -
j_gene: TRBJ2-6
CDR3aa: CASRPSGGAGANVLTF
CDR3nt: TGTGCCAGCAGACCCTCAGGGGGCGCTGGGGCCAACGTCCTGACTTTC

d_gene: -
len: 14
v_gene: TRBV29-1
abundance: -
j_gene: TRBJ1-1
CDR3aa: CSVDRTEMNTEAFF
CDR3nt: TGCAGCGTTGATCGGACAGAAATGAACACTGAAGCTTTCTTT

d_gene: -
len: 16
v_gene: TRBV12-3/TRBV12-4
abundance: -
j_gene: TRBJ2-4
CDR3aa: CASSLASTVTKNIQYF
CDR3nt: TGTGCCAGCAGTTTAGCGTCCACTGTTACCAAAAACATTCAGTACTTC

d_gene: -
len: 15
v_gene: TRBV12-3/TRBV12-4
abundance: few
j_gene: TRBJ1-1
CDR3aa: CASSLALKENTEAFF
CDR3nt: TGTGCCAGCAGTTTAGCGCTTAAGGAGAACACTGAAGCTTTCTTT

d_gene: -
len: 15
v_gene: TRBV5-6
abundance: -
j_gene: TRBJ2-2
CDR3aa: CASSSLRENTGELFF
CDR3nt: TGTGCCAGCAGCTCCCTGAGGGAGAACACCGGGGAGCTGTTTTTT

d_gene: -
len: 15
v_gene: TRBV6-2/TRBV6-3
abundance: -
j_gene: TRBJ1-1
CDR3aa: CASSYSLRVNTEAFF
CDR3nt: TGTGCCAGCAGTTACTCGCTTAGGGTGAACACTGAAGCTTTCTTT

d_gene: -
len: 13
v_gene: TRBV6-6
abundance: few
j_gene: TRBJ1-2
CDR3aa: CASRYGLNYGYTF
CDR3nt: TGTGCCAGCAGATACGGACTGAACTATGGCTACACCTTC

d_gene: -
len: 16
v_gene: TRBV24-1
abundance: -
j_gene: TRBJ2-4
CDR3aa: CATSAGADIAKNIQYF
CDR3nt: TGTGCCACCAGCGCAGGGGCCGATATAGCCAAAAACATTCAGTACTTC

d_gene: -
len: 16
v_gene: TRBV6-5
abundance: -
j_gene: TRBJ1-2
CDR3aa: CASSSGQLPPNYGYTF
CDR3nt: TGTGCCAGCAGTTCCGGACAGCTACCTCCTAACTATGGCTACACCTTC

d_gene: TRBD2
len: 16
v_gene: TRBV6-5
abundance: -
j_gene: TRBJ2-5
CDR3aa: CASSLSGTSKSGAQYF
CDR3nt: TGTGCCAGCAGTTTATCCGGGACTAGCAAATCAGGAGCCCAGTACTTC

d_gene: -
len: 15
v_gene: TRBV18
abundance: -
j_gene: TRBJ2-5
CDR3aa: CASSPTRGVQETQYF
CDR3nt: TGTGCCAGCTCACCAACAAGGGGGGTACAAGAGACCCAGTACTTC

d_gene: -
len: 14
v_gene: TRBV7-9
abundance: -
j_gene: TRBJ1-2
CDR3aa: CASSLEGFVRGYTF
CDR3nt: TGTGCCAGCAGCTTAGAGGGTTTTGTGCGGGGCTACACCTTC

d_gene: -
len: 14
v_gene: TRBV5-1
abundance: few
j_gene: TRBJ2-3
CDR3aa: CASSLEQNTDTQYF
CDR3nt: TGCGCCAGCAGCCTAGAACAGAATACAGATACGCAGTATTTT

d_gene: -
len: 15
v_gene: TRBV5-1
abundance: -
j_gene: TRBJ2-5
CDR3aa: CASSLDRAIQETQYF
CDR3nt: TGCGCCAGCAGCTTGGACAGGGCGATCCAAGAGACCCAGTACTTC

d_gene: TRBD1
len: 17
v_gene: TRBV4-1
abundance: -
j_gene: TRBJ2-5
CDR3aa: CASSQRLDRAYQETQYF
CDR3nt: TGCGCCAGCAGCCAACGTCTCGACAGGGCTTACCAAGAGACCCAGTACTTC

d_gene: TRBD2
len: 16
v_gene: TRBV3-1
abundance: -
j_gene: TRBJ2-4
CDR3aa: CASSPLLSSGKNIQYF
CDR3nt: TGTGCCAGCAGTCCTCTCCTCTCTAGCGGCAAAAACATTCAGTACTTC

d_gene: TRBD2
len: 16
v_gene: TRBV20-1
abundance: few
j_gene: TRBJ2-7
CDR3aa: CSASSGLAAYSYEQYF
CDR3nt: TGCAGTGCTAGTAGTGGTCTAGCGGCTTACTCCTACGAGCAGTACTTC

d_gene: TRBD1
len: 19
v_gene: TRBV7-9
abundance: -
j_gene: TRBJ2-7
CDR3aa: CASSPLLGSTGGVNHEQYF
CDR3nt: TGTGCCAGCAGCCCTTTACTGGGGTCCACAGGGGGCGTTAACCACGAGCAGTACTTC

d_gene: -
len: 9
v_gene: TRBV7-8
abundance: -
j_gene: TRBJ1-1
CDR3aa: CASSSEAFF
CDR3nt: TGTGCCAGCAGCTCCGAGGCTTTCTTT

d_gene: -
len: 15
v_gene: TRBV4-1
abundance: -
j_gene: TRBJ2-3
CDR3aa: CASSQGASLTDTQYF
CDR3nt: TGCGCCAGCAGCCAAGGAGCTAGCTTGACAGATACGCAGTATTTT

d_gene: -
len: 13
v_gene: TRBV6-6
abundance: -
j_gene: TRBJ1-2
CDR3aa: CASSYGTEYGYTF
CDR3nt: TGTGCCAGCAGTTATGGGACGGAGTATGGCTACACCTTC

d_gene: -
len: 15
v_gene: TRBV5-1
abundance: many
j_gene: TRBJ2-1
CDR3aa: CASSLPGGSYNEQFF
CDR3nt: TGTGCCAGCTCACTCCCAGGGGGGTCCTACAATGAGCAGTTCTTC

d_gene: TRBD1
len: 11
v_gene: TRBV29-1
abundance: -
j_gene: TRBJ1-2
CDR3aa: CSYRGRNGYTF
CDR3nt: TGCAGCTACAGGGGTAGAAATGGCTACACCTTC

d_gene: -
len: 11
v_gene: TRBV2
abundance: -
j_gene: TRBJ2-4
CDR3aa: CASSSENIQYF
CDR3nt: TGTGCCAGCAGCTCCGAAAACATTCAGTACTTC

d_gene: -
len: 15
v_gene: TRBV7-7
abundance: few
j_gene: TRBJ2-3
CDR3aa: CASSDPAGGTDTQYF
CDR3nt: TGTGCTAGCAGCGACCCAGCGGGCGGCACAGATACGCAGTATTTT

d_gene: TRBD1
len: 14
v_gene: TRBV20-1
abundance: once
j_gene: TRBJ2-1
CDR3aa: CSASGTGGFNEQFF
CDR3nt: TGCAGTGCTTCCGGGACAGGGGGATTCAATGAGCAGTTCTTC

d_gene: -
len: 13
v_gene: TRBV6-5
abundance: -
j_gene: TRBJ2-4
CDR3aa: CASSPPHGNIQYF
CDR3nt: TGTGCCAGCAGCCCCCCCCATGGGAACATTCAGTACTTC

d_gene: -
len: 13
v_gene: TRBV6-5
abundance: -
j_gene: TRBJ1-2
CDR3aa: CASSSDRFDGYTF
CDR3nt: TGTGCCAGCAGCTCCGACAGATTTGATGGCTACACCTTC

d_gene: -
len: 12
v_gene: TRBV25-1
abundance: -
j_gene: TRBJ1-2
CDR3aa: CASSGRTGGYTF
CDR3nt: TGTGCCAGCAGTGGGCGGACGGGTGGCTACACCTTC

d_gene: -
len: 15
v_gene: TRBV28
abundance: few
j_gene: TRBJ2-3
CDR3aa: CASSSPSFSTDTQYF
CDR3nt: TGTGCCAGCAGTTCGCCCTCATTCAGCACAGATACGCAGTATTTT

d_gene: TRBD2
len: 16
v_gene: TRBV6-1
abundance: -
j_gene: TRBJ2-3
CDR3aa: CASTPESVAGGDTQYF
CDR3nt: TGTGCCAGCACCCCCGAATCGGTAGCGGGAGGAGATACGCAGTATTTT

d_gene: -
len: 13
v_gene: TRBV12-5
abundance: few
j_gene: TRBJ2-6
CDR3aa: CASAFSGANVLTF
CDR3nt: TGTGCTAGTGCCTTTTCTGGGGCCAACGTCCTGACTTTC

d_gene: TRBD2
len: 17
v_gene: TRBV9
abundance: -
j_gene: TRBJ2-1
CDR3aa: CASSVGHLAGGGDEQFF
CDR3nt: TGTGCCAGCAGCGTAGGACATCTAGCGGGGGGCGGGGATGAGCAGTTCTTC

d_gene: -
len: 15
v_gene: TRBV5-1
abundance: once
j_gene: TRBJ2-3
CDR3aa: CASSPRAVSTDTQYF
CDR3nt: TGCGCCAGCAGTCCTAGAGCGGTTAGCACAGATACGCAGTATTTT

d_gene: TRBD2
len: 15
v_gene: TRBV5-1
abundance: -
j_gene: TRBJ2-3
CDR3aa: CASSFRLAGSDTQYF
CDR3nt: TGCGCCAGCAGCTTCCGACTAGCGGGTTCAGATACGCAGTATTTT

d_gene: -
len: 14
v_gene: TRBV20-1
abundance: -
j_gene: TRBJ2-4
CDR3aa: CSARKDENSDIQYF
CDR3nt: TGCAGTGCTAGGAAGGACGAAAATTCGGACATTCAGTACTTC

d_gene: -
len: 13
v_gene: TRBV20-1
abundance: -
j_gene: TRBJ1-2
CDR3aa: CGARFPYGYGYTF
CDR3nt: TGCGGTGCTCGCTTTCCATACGGCTATGGCTACACCTTC

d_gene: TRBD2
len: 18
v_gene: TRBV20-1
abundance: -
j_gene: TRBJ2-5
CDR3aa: CSARGFWREEDYGETQYF
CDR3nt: TGCAGTGCTAGAGGCTTTTGGCGGGAGGAGGATTATGGAGAGACCCAGTACTTC

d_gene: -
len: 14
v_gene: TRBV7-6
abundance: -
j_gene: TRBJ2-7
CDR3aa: CASSLGADTYEQYF
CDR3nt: TGTGCCAGCAGCTTAGGGGCAGATACCTACGAGCAGTACTTC

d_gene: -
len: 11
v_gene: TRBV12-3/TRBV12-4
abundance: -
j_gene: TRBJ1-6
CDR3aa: CASSPSRTLHF
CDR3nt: TGTGCCAGCAGTCCTAGTCGCACCCTCCACTTT

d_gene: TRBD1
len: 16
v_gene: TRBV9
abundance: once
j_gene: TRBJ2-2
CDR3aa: CASSAPGQENTGELFF
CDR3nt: TGTGCCAGCAGCGCACCGGGACAGGAAAACACCGGGGAGCTGTTTTTT

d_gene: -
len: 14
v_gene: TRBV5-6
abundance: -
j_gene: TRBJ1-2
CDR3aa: CASSLGGSFYGYTF
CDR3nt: TGTGCCAGCAGCTTGGGCGGCAGCTTTTATGGCTACACCTTC

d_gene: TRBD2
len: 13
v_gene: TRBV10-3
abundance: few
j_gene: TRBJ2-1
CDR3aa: CAIRREDPNEQFF
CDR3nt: TGTGCCATCAGACGGGAGGATCCGAATGAGCAGTTCTTC

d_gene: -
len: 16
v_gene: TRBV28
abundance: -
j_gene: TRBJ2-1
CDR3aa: CASSFYLGPGYNEQFF
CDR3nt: TGTGCCAGCAGTTTCTATTTGGGACCGGGGTACAATGAGCAGTTCTTC

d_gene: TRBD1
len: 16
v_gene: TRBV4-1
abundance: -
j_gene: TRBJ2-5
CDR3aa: CASSHPPAGGMETQYF
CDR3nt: TGCGCCAGCAGCCACCCCCCCGCAGGGGGCATGGAGACCCAGTACTTC

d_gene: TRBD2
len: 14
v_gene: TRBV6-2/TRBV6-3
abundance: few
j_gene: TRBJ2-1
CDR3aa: CASRDGGAWNEQFF
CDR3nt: TGTGCCAGCAGGGACGGGGGGGCCTGGAATGAGCAGTTCTTC

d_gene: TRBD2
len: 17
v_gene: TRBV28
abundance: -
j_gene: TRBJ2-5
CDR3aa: CASSLPRTREGLTTQYF
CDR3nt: TGTGCCAGCAGTTTGCCCCGAACGCGGGAGGGCTTAACGACCCAGTACTTC

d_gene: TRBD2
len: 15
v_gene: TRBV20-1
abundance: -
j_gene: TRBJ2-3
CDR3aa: CSAGAGLNLGDTQYF
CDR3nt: TGCAGTGCCGGAGCGGGACTCAACTTGGGGGATACGCAGTATTTT

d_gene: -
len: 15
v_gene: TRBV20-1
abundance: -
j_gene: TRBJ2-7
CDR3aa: CSARDRAGSSYEQYF
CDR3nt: TGCAGTGCTAGAGATCGAGCAGGGAGCTCCTACGAGCAGTACTTC

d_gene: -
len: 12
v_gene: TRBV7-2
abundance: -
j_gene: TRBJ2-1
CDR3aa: CASSDGIDEQFF
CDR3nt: TGTGCCAGCAGCGACGGAATCGATGAGCAGTTCTTC

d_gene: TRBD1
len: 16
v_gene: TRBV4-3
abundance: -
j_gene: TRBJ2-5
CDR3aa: CASSPLRDRDHNEQYF
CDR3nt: TGCGCCAGCAGCCCCCTCCGGGACAGGGACCACAATGAGCAGTACTTC

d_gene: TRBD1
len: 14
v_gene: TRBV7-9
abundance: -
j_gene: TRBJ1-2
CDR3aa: CASSLDREYYGYTF
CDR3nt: TGTGCCAGCAGCTTGGACAGGGAATACTATGGCTACACCTTC

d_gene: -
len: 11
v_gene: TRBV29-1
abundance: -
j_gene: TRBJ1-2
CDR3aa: CSVEVAATGNF
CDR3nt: TGCAGCGTTGAAGTGGCCGCTACTGGCAACTTC

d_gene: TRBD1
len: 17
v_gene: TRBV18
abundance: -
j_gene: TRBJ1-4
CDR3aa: CASSPVGQGGTNEKLFF
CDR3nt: TGTGCCAGCTCACCAGTCGGACAGGGAGGAACTAATGAAAAACTGTTTTTT